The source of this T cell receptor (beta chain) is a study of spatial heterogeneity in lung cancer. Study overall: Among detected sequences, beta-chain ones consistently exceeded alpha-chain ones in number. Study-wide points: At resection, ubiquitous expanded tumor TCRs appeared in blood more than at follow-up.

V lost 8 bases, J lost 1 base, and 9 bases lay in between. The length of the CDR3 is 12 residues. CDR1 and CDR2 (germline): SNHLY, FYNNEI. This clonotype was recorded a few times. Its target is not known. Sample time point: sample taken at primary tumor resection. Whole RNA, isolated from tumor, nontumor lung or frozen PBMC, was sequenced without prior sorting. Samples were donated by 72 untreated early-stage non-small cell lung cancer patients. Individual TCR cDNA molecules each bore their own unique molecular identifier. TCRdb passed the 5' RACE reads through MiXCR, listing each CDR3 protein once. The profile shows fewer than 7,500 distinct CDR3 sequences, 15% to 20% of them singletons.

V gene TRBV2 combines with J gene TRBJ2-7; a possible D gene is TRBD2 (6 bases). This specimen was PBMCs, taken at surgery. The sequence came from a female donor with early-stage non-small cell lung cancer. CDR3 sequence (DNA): TGTGCCAGCCAGGGACTTTCCTACGAGCAGTACGTC. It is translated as CASQGLSYEQYV.